The clone carrying this T cell receptor (beta chain) was detected only a few times. This sample was taken from a study of shared T cell receptors in the human thymus. CDR1 MNHEY and CDR2 SVGAGI come from the germline V gene. Germline trimming cut 7 bases from V and 6 bases from J; bases unmatched to any gene: 12. This CDR3 region has 15 residues. Generated by immunoSEQ multiplex PCR, the TCRdb table keeps only in-frame clones and is missing some. The sample records roughly 550,000 clones, about 84% being singletons. Another study also made use of these data, one on human thymus T cells. That paper states: Donors were healthy Finnish infants having corrective surgery for congenital heart defects. In corrective heart surgery, resections were taken, and these provided the thymus tissue. There were highly overlapping thymic repertoires among unrelated individuals, as related research reported.

This receptor was identified in a boy under two years old with a congenital heart defect. This sequence joins TRBV6-5 and TRBJ2-1, with 7 positions matching TRBD2. Specimen: thymocytes. The CDR3 DNA reads as TGTGCCAGCACTAGCGGCCCCTCCCTTGCCAATGAGCAGTTCTTC. Translated, it gives CASTSGPSLANEQFF.